Listed below are T cell receptor beta chains from one sample, sequenced in a study of blood T cell repertoires in COVID-19. Here immunoSEQ multiplex PCR was the method, and the copy in TCRdb shows in-frame clones only, minus some. The sample gives some 27,000 clones, roughly 65% of which show up once; roughly 17% is in the top ten. Specimen: peripheral blood. The receptor source for this set is a human donor in a cohort sampled during active COVID-19. Each CDR3 is given with its conserved first and last residue. The order of the fields is V gene, D gene, clone size, J gene, CDR3 protein, CDR3 DNA. D genes are given only for firm matches. Clone size is shown for a subset of rows, as once, few, many or a class of expanded clone.

TRBV6-5	TRBD1	few	TRBJ1-2	CASSYSSRGQGYTF	TGTGCCAGCAGTTACTCTTCCAGGGGGCAGGGCTACACCTTC
TRBV7-2	NA	NA	TRBJ2-6	CANTKSSGANVLTF	TGTGCCAATACCAAGAGCTCTGGGGCCAACGTCCTGACTTTC
TRBV27	TRBD1	NA	TRBJ1-1	CASRLTGGGRNTEAFF	TGTGCCAGCAGACTGACAGGGGGCGGAAGGAACACTGAAGCTTTCTTT
TRBV5-4	NA	NA	TRBJ1-4	CASSLRDRGVGEKLFF	TGTGCCAGCAGCTTGCGGGACCGCGGGGTGGGTGAAAAACTGTTTTTT
TRBV6-5	NA	NA	TRBJ2-2	CASSYGGARNTGELFF	TGTGCCAGCAGTTACGGGGGGGCTCGGAACACCGGGGAGCTGTTTTTT
TRBV4-1	NA	NA	TRBJ1-1	CASSFRPVGTRVLNTEAFF	TGCGCCAGCAGCTTTCGACCCGTAGGGACACGTGTTCTGAACACTGAAGCTTTCTTT
TRBV5-8	TRBD1	NA	TRBJ2-3	CASSPGTGVRPDTQYF	TGTGCCAGCAGCCCAGGGACAGGGGTTCGTCCAGATACGCAGTATTTT
TRBV19	NA	once	TRBJ2-7	CATSRLSGPAYEQYF	TGTGCCACGTCCCGGTTATCGGGTCCCGCCTACGAGCAGTACTTC
TRBV7-6	TRBD1	NA	TRBJ2-1	CASSSRGPPSNEQFF	TGTGCCAGCAGCTCCAGGGGGCCACCTAGCAATGAGCAGTTCTTC
TRBV5-4	NA	NA	TRBJ1-1	CASSLYTGSNTEAFF	TGTGCCAGCAGCTTGTATACGGGGTCGAACACTGAAGCTTTCTTT
TRBV24-1	NA	NA	TRBJ1-1	CATRSHRGTMNTEAFF	TGTGCCACCAGGAGCCATAGAGGCACAATGAACACTGAAGCTTTCTTT
TRBV6-1	NA	NA	TRBJ2-5	CASSETPREETQYF	TGTGCCAGCAGTGAAACCCCCAGGGAAGAGACCCAGTACTTC
TRBV11-3	TRBD2	NA	TRBJ2-7	CASSSKTSSAWDEQYF	TGTGCCAGCAGCTCGAAGACTAGCAGTGCGTGGGACGAGCAGTACTTC
TRBV9	TRBD1	NA	TRBJ2-1	CASSLTGIDEQFF	TGTGCCAGCTCGCTGACAGGGATCGATGAGCAGTTCTTC
TRBV14	TRBD1	NA	TRBJ1-1	CASSLTGGTEAFF	TGTGCCAGCAGCCTGACAGGGGGAACTGAAGCTTTCTTT
TRBV7-7	NA	NA	TRBJ2-3	CASSLAEGSGTDTQYF	TGTGCCAGCAGCTTAGCGGAGGGGAGTGGCACAGATACGCAGTATTTT
TRBV4-3	NA	many	TRBJ2-7	CASSQDRQGPYEQYF	TGCGCCAGCAGCCAAGATAGGCAGGGGCCCTACGAGCAGTACTTC
TRBV7-8	NA	NA	TRBJ2-7	CASSLVNRDEQYF	TGTGCCAGCAGCTTGGTTAACAGGGACGAGCAGTACTTC
TRBV12-3/TRBV12-4	NA	NA	TRBJ2-7	CASSSGNLEQYF	TGTGCCAGCAGTTCGGGGAATCTCGAGCAGTACTTC
TRBV5-6	TRBD1	NA	TRBJ1-6	CASSFGTGSNSPLHF	TGTGCCAGCAGCTTCGGGACAGGGTCAAATTCACCCCTCCACTTT
TRBV4-3	TRBD1	NA	TRBJ2-2	CASSQFPGGNTGELFF	TGCGCCAGCAGCCAATTTCCAGGGGGTAACACCGGGGAGCTGTTTTTT
TRBV5-1	TRBD1	NA	TRBJ1-4	CASSLTGTGDEKLFF	TGCGCCAGCAGCTTGACCGGGACAGGGGATGAAAAACTGTTTTTT
TRBV28	TRBD1	NA	TRBJ1-2	CASSSSGTGGVYGYTF	TGTGCCAGCAGTTCCTCCGGGACAGGGGGCGTATATGGCTACACCTTC
TRBV19	NA	NA	TRBJ2-3	CASSASGESTDTQYF	TGTGCCAGTAGTGCCTCAGGGGAAAGCACAGATACGCAGTATTTT
TRBV10-2	TRBD2	few	TRBJ2-3	CASSNPSGRLDTQYF	TGCGCCAGCAGCAACCCTAGCGGGAGGCTAGATACGCAGTATTTT
TRBV3-1/TRBV3-2	TRBD1	NA	TRBJ2-7	CASSQDRTGRSPNF	TGTGCCAGCAGCCAAGATCGGACAGGCCGGTCCCCCAACTTC
TRBV6-5	NA	once	TRBJ1-2	CASRGGSNYGYTF	TGTGCCAGCAGAGGGGGTTCGAACTATGGCTACACCTTC
TRBV7-3	NA	NA	TRBJ2-5	CASSRGGGEETQYF	TGTGCCAGCAGCCGCGGGGGCGGGGAAGAGACCCAGTACTTC
TRBV2	NA	NA	TRBJ1-5	CASSRESQPQHF	TGTGCCAGCAGCCGGGAATCTCAGCCCCAGCATTTT
TRBV28	TRBD2	NA	TRBJ2-7	CASSLLASGRYEQYF	TGTGCCAGCAGTTTATTGGCTAGCGGCCGCTACGAGCAGTACTTC
TRBV18	TRBD1	NA	TRBJ1-2	CASSPHKQGAYLCCTF	TGTGCCAGCTCACCCCACAAACAGGGGGCGTATCTATGCTGCACCTTC
TRBV29-1	TRBD2	NA	TRBJ2-1	CSVTSLAGGNNEQFF	TGCAGCGTTACCTCACTAGCGGGGGGAAACAATGAGCAGTTCTTC
TRBV5-4	NA	NA	TRBJ2-7	CASSFLGGSYEQYF	TGTGCCAGCAGCTTCTTGGGGGGATCCTACGAGCAGTACTTC
TRBV3-1/TRBV3-2	NA	NA	TRBJ1-2	CASSQETENNYGYTF	TGTGCCAGCAGCCAAGAGACAGAAAATAACTATGGCTACACCTTC
TRBV5-1	TRBD2	NA	TRBJ2-3	CASSPGTSVGTDTQYF	TGCGCCAGCAGCCCCGGGACTAGCGTGGGGACAGATACGCAGTATTTT
TRBV4-1	NA	NA	TRBJ2-7	CASSKEYSGSDEQYF	TGCGCCAGCAGCAAAGAGTACAGTGGGAGTGACGAGCAGTACTTC
TRBV7-8	NA	NA	TRBJ1-1	CASKNGNTEAFF	TGTGCCAGCAAGAACGGGAACACTGAAGCTTTCTTT
TRBV5-1	NA	NA	TRBJ2-5	CASGQGSVETQYF	TGCGCCAGCGGGCAGGGGTCGGTAGAGACCCAGTACTTC
TRBV6-5	TRBD1	NA	TRBJ1-2	CASRVQGQGDYGYTF	TGTGCCAGCAGAGTTCAAGGACAGGGAGACTATGGCTACACCTTC
TRBV2	NA	NA	TRBJ1-5	CASTRTINQPQHF	TGTGCCAGCACCCGGACAATCAATCAGCCCCAGCATTTT
TRBV7-9	NA	NA	TRBJ1-2	CASSLRTASYGYTF	TGTGCCAGCAGTCTGCGGACAGCCTCCTATGGCTACACCTTC
TRBV30	TRBD2	few	TRBJ2-7	CAWSVAGGYEQYF	TGTGCCTGGAGTGTTGCGGGAGGTTACGAGCAGTACTTC
TRBV5-4	NA	NA	TRBJ2-4	CARPGKGTKNIQYF	TGTGCCCGTCCGGGAAAGGGTACCAAAAACATTCAGTACTTC
TRBV12-3/TRBV12-4	NA	NA	TRBJ1-1	CASSLNRNTEAFF	TGTGCCAGCAGTTTAAATCGGAACACTGAAGCTTTCTTT
TRBV15	TRBD1	NA	TRBJ1-1	CATSFGQDDTEAFF	TGTGCCACCAGCTTCGGACAGGACGACACTGAAGCTTTCTTT
TRBV3-1/TRBV3-2	NA	NA	TRBJ2-3	CASSPRGTDTQYF	TGTGCCAGCAGCCCCCGGGGGACAGATACGCAGTATTTT
TRBV11-2	NA	NA	TRBJ2-5	CASSLGAGGETQYF	TGTGCCAGCAGCTTAGGGGCTGGTGGAGAGACCCAGTACTTC
TRBV28	TRBD1	many	TRBJ1-4	CASSFGDRANEKLFF	TGTGCCAGCAGTTTTGGGGACAGGGCTAATGAAAAACTGTTTTTT
TRBV28	TRBD1	NA	TRBJ1-4	CASDAGTVTTNEKLFF	TGTGCCAGCGATGCCGGGACAGTTACAACTAATGAAAAACTGTTTTTT
TRBV27	NA	NA	TRBJ1-2	CASSLQGSYGYTF	TGTGCCAGCAGTTTGCAGGGATCTTATGGCTACACCTTC
TRBV11-1	TRBD1	NA	TRBJ2-7	CASSPPGQGFYEQYF	TGTGCCAGCAGCCCTCCGGGACAGGGATTCTACGAGCAGTACTTC
TRBV30	NA	NA	TRBJ1-5	CAWRGQADQPQHF	TGTGCCTGGAGGGGGCAGGCCGATCAGCCCCAGCATTTT